These 25 T cell receptor beta chains came from one sample sequenced in a study of T cell changes during pregnancy in multiple sclerosis. Clones were sequenced by immunoSEQ multiplex PCR, and TCRdb holds only the in-frame ones, with some missing. The table records about 50,000 clones, 94% of them present only once. The sequenced sample was CD4+ T cells from peripheral blood mononuclear cells, obtained in the third trimester of pregnancy. These TCRs come from a female donor with multiple sclerosis, enrolled in a pregnancy study.

This sequence joins TRBV9 and TRBJ2-1; 7 bases agree with TRBD2. The V gene end was trimmed by 0 bases and the J gene end by 5 bases; junction bases not matched to a gene: 5. Germline CDR1 SGDLS, CDR2 YYNGEE. CDR3 length equals 15 residues. CDR3 coding DNA: TGTGCCAGCAGCGTAGGAGTTGCGGGGGACAATGAGCAGTTCTTC. The encoded protein is CASSVGVAGDNEQFF.

This clone was seen more than once but under ten times. The chain uses TRBV5-3 and TRBJ1-2; a possible D gene is TRBD1 (6 bases). TRBV5-3 is an ORF, with its function uncertain. Trimming left V 3 bases short and J 1 base short, with 16 bases between. This CDR3 has 16 amino acids. CDR3 protein: CARSSYDETGNYGYTF. The CDR3, as DNA: TGTGCCAGAAGCTCGTACGACGAGACAGGTAACTATGGCTACACCTTC.

The chain has TRBV6-5 and TRBJ1-4; 10 bases are a match to TRBD1. V shed 6 bases and J 6 bases; nucleotides not matched to a gene: 4. CDR1 MNHEY and CDR2 SVGAGI come from the germline V gene. The CDR3 length is 14 residues. CDR3 in DNA: TGTGCCAGCAGCCGGGGACAGGGGTATGAAAAACTGTTTTTT. It translates to CASSRGQGYEKLFF.

CDR3 coding DNA: TGTGCCAGCAGTGCAGGCAGGTACTACGAGCAGTACTTC. Its translation is CASSAGRYYEQYF. This sequence joins TRBV2 and TRBJ2-7; D unresolved. The CDR3 is 13 residues long. Germline V gene lookup returns CDR1 SNHLY and CDR2 FYNNEI. V was trimmed by 4 bases and J by 3 bases, leaving 10 bases between them.

The chain uses TRBV19 and TRBJ2-7, with TRBD1 matching 9 bases. Germline lookup yields CDR1 LNHDA and CDR2 SQIVND (reference sequence). The V and J ends lost 3 bases and 4 bases, in that order; junction bases with no gene match: 7. This CDR3 is 15 amino acids long. The chain's CDR3 is CASSIRDRVGYEQYF. The CDR3 nucleotides read TGTGCCAGTAGTATCCGGGACAGGGTGGGTTACGAGCAGTACTTC.

This clone was detected once. The CDR3: CASSEVLYNEQFF. The DNA of the CDR3 is TGTGCCAGCAGTGAGGTACTGTACAATGAGCAGTTCTTC. This chain joins TRBV25-1 and TRBJ2-1; the D is unclear. Germline CDR1 is MGHDK and CDR2 is SYGVNS. The CDR3 loop spans 13 amino acids. V was trimmed by 3 bases and J by 4 bases, leaving 7 bases between them.

The V and J genes are TRBV7-3 and TRBJ2-3; 8 nucleotides align to TRBD2. V lost 1 base, J lost 2 bases, and 5 bases stayed unmatched. CDR3 length: 16 residues. Germline V gives CDR1 SGHTA, CDR2 FQGTGA. CDR3 region: CASSLRGAGATDTQYF. The CDR3 DNA reads as TGTGCCAGCAGCTTAAGAGGAGCGGGGGCCACAGATACGCAGTATTTT.

The chain has TRBV19 and TRBJ1-6, with D perhaps TRBD1 (5 bases). The CDR3 has 16 amino acids. The V end lost 3 bases, the J end lost 0 bases, and 9 bases lay between the germline ends. Germline CDR1 is LNHDA and CDR2 is SQIVND (reference sequence). The chain's CDR3 is CASSIQGLSYNSPLHF. The CDR3 DNA follows: TGTGCCAGTAGTATCCAGGGACTCTCCTATAATTCACCCCTCCACTTT.

This sequence joins TRBV4-1 and TRBJ2-7; perhaps TRBD1 as D (6 bases). Germline V gives CDR1 MGHRA, CDR2 YSYEKL. Trimming left V 0 bases short and J 7 bases short, with 13 bases between. This CDR3 has 14 amino acids. The CDR3 coding sequence is TGCGCCAGCAGCCAAGACCAGGGGCGCGAGGAGCAGTACTTC. The encoded protein is CASSQDQGREEQYF.

This clone was picked up one time. The genes are TRBV29-1 and TRBJ2-2, with 7 bases lining up with TRBD2. V was clipped by 4 bases and J by 0 bases; unmatched bases: 2. This CDR3 is built from 14 residues. Germline CDR1 and CDR2: SQVTM and ANQGSEA. The CDR3 nucleotides read TGCAGCGTTGGCGGGGGATCGAACACCGGGGAGCTGTTTTTT. The encoded protein is CSVGGGSNTGELFF.

The CDR3: CASSSESSLAKNIQYF. The CDR3 DNA is TGTGCCAGCAGCTCGGAGTCTAGCCTAGCCAAAAACATTCAGTACTTC. The V and J genes are TRBV7-2 and TRBJ2-4, with D possibly being TRBD2 (5 bases). The ends were cut back, 4 bases at V and 0 bases at J, with 13 bases in the middle. The CDR3 sequence is 16 residues long. From germline, CDR1 is SGHTA and CDR2 FQGNSA.

CDR3 sequence reads: CASSFLGRDNEQFF. The CDR3 DNA is TGTGCCAGCAGCTTCCTAGGGAGGGACAATGAGCAGTTCTTC. The gene calls are TRBV5-4 and TRBJ2-1, with TRBD2 matching over 7 bases. In germline, CDR1 is SGHNT, CDR2 YYREEE (reference sequence). The V gene end was trimmed by 2 bases and the J gene end by 5 bases; junction bases not matched to a gene: 4. This CDR3 spans 14 amino acids.

Only a few counts were recorded for this clone. The chain links TRBV7-7 to TRBJ2-1, with 10 bases aligning to TRBD2. Germline CDR1 SSHAT, CDR2 FNYEAQ (reference sequence). The CDR3 is 14 amino acids. The V gene end was trimmed by 4 bases and the J gene end by 8 bases; junction bases not matched to a gene: 5. CDR3 amino acids: CASSYSGGADEQFF. For the CDR3, the DNA is TGTGCCAGCAGCTACAGCGGGGGGGCCGATGAGCAGTTCTTC.

The rearrangement joins TRBV18 to TRBJ2-7, with D perhaps TRBD2 (6 bases). Deletions cut 3 bases from V and 0 bases from J, with 15 bases between. CDR1 and CDR2 from the germline V gene are KGHSH and LQKENI. This CDR3 is 16 amino acids long. CDR3 DNA: TGTGCCAGCTCACCTAATAGCGGTCTAAGCTCCTACGAGCAGTACTTC. Translating gives CASSPNSGLSSYEQYF.

This clone was observed a single time. The gene calls are TRBV5-1 and TRBJ1-2, with TRBD1 identical over 7 bases. Germline values: CDR1 SGHRS, CDR2 YFSETQ. The CDR3 consists of 12 residues. Germline trimming cut 0 bases from V and 7 bases from J; bases unmatched to any gene: 0. The chain's CDR3 is CASSLAGGGYTF. The DNA for the CDR3 is TGCGCCAGCAGCTTGGCAGGGGGTGGCTACACCTTC.

The chain carries TRBV7-9 and TRBJ2-7; D unresolved. Trimming removed 0 bases at V and 6 bases at J, with 3 bases between. The CDR3 covers 11 residues. The germline V gene has CDR1 SEHNR and CDR2 FQNEAQ (reference sequence). CDR3 protein: CASSLALEQYF. DNA for the CDR3: TGTGCCAGCAGCTTAGCCCTCGAGCAGTACTTC. Supplemented by reference TRBV7-9 and TRBJ2-7, the full variable domain reads DTGVSQNPRHKITKRGQNVTFRCDPISEHNRLYWYRQTLGQGPEFLTYFQNEAQLEKSRLLSDRFSAERPKGSFSTLEIQRTEQGDSAMYLCASSLALEQYFGPGTRLTVT.

J is TRBJ1-2 and V is TRBV10-3; tentative D call: TRBD1 (5 bases). CDR3 size: 14 residues. V was clipped by 5 bases and J by 4 bases, with 14 bases between them. From germline, CDR1 is ENHRY and CDR2 SYGVKD. The CDR3 region is CAISPSQASYGYTF. The CDR3 DNA reads as TGTGCCATCAGTCCCTCACAGGCTAGCTATGGCTACACCTTC.

The chain uses TRBV4-1 and TRBJ2-5, with a tentative D call TRBD2 (6 bases). Germline loops: CDR1 MGHRA, CDR2 YSYEKL. This CDR3 has 14 residues. The V end lost 2 bases, the J end lost 5 bases, and 12 bases lay between the germline ends. Here the CDR3 reads CASSQYDGGETQYF. CDR3 sequence (DNA): TGCGCCAGCAGCCAATATGACGGAGGGGAGACCCAGTACTTC.

V and J are TRBV19 and TRBJ2-2; 8 bases line up with TRBD1. J lost 4 bases, V lost 8 bases, and 9 bases had no gene match. CDR3 length equals 15 residues. Germline CDR1 LNHDA, CDR2 SQIVND (reference sequence). The CDR3 protein is CASGQGRRSTGELFF. For the CDR3, the DNA is TGTGCCAGTGGACAGGGACGTCGTAGCACCGGGGAGCTGTTTTTT.

This chain joins TRBV6-5 and TRBJ2-3, with 9 positions matching TRBD1. CDR1 is MNHEY, CDR2 SVGAGI, per germline. The V segment lost 2 bases and the J segment 6 bases; nucleotides outside the gene matches: 6. The CDR3 runs to 15 residues. The CDR3 bases are TGTGCCAGCAGTTACGGGGGGACAGGGTTGGATACGCAGTATTTT. Translating gives CASSYGGTGLDTQYF.

The chain joins TRBV10-3 to TRBJ1-2; possible D gene TRBD1, 6 bases. Germline CDR1 reads ENHRY; CDR2 reads SYGVKD. The CDR3 length is 14 residues. Trimming removed 11 bases at V and 3 bases at J, with 19 bases between. CDR3 DNA: TGTGCCGCAGTCCCACAGGGAGCCTACTATGGCTACACCTTC. This codes for CAAVPQGAYYGYTF.

The chain is built from TRBV19 and TRBJ1-1; no clear D gene. CDR3 length: 15 amino acids. Deletions cut 7 bases from V and 5 bases from J, with 20 bases between. CDR1 and CDR2 (germline): LNHDA, SQIVND (reference sequence). In nucleotides, the CDR3 is TGTGCCAGTAACTCCGGCGGCCGAGAGTATACTGAAGCTTTCTTT. The encoded protein is CASNSGGREYTEAFF. Full variable domain (remainder filled in from reference TRBV19 and TRBJ1-1): DGGITQSPKYLFRKEGQNVTLSCEQNLNHDAMYWYRQDPGQGLRLIYYSQIVNDFQKGDIAEGYSVSREKKESFPLTVTSAQKNPTAFYLCASNSGGREYTEAFFGQGTRLTVV.

The chain recombines TRBV12-5 with TRBJ2-3; a possible D gene is TRBD2 (6 bases). This CDR3 has 16 residues. Germline lookup yields CDR1 LGHNT and CDR2 FRNRAP. Between the trimmed V and J ends, which lost 5 bases and 0 bases, there was a span of 15 bases. The CDR3 loop is CASGLWVGTSTDTQYF. The CDR3 DNA reads as TGTGCTAGTGGTCTATGGGTGGGGACTAGCACAGATACGCAGTATTTT.

This clone was observed once. The V and J genes are TRBV19 and TRBJ1-2, with 7 bases fitting TRBD1. CDR1 is LNHDA, CDR2 SQIVND, per germline (reference sequence). The CDR3 is 13 residues long. V lost 7 bases, J lost 5 bases, and 7 bases stayed unmatched. The CDR3 is CASTKQGYYGYTF. The CDR3 nucleotides read TGTGCCAGTACCAAACAGGGGTATTATGGCTACACCTTC.

The genes are TRBV6-5 and TRBJ2-2; 10 bases are shared with TRBD2. This CDR3 spans 14 amino acids. The germline V gene encodes CDR1 MNHEY and CDR2 SVGAGI. With 7 bases clipped from V and 6 bases from J, the junction kept 5 bases outside the gene matches. CDR3 in amino acids: CASKGLAGAGELFF. CDR3 bases: TGTGCCAGCAAGGGGCTAGCGGGAGCCGGGGAGCTGTTTTTT.